This record covers a single T cell receptor beta chain. For the second PCR, which ran for roughly 6 to 12 cycles, a sample-barcoded 5' primer and a J-beta primer mix were used. Each CDR3 protein is one row after TCRdb ran MiXCR on the 5' RACE reads. This table holds roughly 1.5 million distinct CDR3 sequences, approximately 39% found once. The data were taken from a study of blood T cells in healthy people across ages. Germline V gives CDR1 SGHTA, CDR2 FQGNSA. The CDR3 has 13 amino acids. V was pared by 5 bases and J by 3 bases, with 10 bases between. Specimen: blood. The J gene is TRBJ1-2, the V gene TRBV7-2; D is ambiguous. The sequence came from a woman aged 18-30 years in good health. CDR3 DNA sequence: TGTGCCAGCAGCCCACGGACTTACTATGGCTACACCTTC. Translated, it gives CASSPRTYYGYTF.